The 8 T cell receptor beta chains in this list originate from one sample, sequenced in a study of control samples from healthy donors and cancer patients. Libraries were prepared by immunoSEQ multiplex PCR; TCRdb keeps only in-frame clonotypes and omits some of them. Among 100,000 or so clones listed, around 82% were seen once. The material sequenced was blood. These receptors came from a woman between 45 and 65 years old in good health.

Only one count was recorded for this clone. The chain joins TRBV29-1 to TRBJ2-1, with 9 bases matching TRBD1. CDR3 size: 13 residues. J gave up 9 bases and V 7 bases, and 10 bases lay outside the gene matches. Germline CDR1 is SQVTM and CDR2 is ANQGSEA. The CDR3 is CSAGGQGRSEQFF. The CDR3 DNA reads as TGCAGCGCTGGGGGACAGGGCCGATCTGAGCAGTTCTTC.

The chain employs TRBV3-1 (or the pseudogene TRBV3-2) and TRBJ2-2; a weak D match, TRBD2 (6 bases). Germline V gene sequence: CDR1 LGHDT, CDR2 YNNKEL (reference sequence). The CDR3 totals 16 residues. Trimming stripped 2 bases from V and 2 bases from J, with 12 bases between. The CDR3 nucleotides read TGTGCCAGCAGCCAATTTACGGGAGTAAACACCGGGGAGCTGTTTTTT. This translates into CASSQFTGVNTGELFF.

On this clone: The same CDR3 arises from other DNA sequences in this sample as well. This chain links TRBV6-4 with TRBJ2-5; D unclear. The germline V gene encodes CDR1 MRHNA and CDR2 SNTAGT. This CDR3 has 15 amino acids. V lost 0 bases and J lost 4, with 12 bases in between. The CDR3 here is CASSDSIGYIETQYF. The CDR3 DNA reads as TGTGCCAGCAGTGACTCAATCGGGTATATAGAGACCCAGTACTTC.

V usage is TRBV15 and J usage is TRBJ2-3, with D perhaps TRBD2 (5 bases). Germline V CDR1 and CDR2: LNHNV, YYDKDF (reference sequence). Trimming removed 1 base from V and 6 bases from J, with 14 bases in between. This CDR3 spans 15 amino acids. The CDR3 nucleotides read TGTGCCACCAGCAGAGGGCGGCCTGGCGGGGATACGCAGTATTTT. Translating gives CATSRGRPGGDTQYF.

This chain joins TRBV29-1 and TRBJ1-1; TRBD1 might be the D (5 bases). CDR3 length: 15 residues. The germline V gene has CDR1 SQVTM and CDR2 ANQGSEA. The ends were cut back, 3 bases at V and 1 base at J, with 15 bases in the middle. The CDR3 DNA sequence: TGCAGCGTTGACGGTATCGGGGGATCGAACACTGAAGCTTTCTTT. Protein sequence: CSVDGIGGSNTEAFF.

The genes are TRBV7-2 and TRBJ1-4, with a possible D match to TRBD1 (5 bases). The germline V gene has CDR1 SGHTA and CDR2 FQGNSA. The ends were cut back, 1 base at V and 7 bases at J, with 13 bases in the middle. The CDR3 contains 15 residues. CDR3 region: CASSLGGLGTEKLFF. The CDR3 DNA reads TGTGCCAGCAGCTTAGGAGGCCTAGGGACTGAAAAACTGTTTTTT.

V is TRBV12-3 or TRBV12-4 and J is TRBJ2-3; tentatively, D is TRBD1 (5 bases). The ends were cut back, 3 bases at V and 6 bases at J, with 10 bases in the middle. The CDR3 consists of 13 residues. The DNA for the CDR3 is TGTGCCAGCAGTTTGGGGCTACCGGATACGCAGTATTTT. Translation: CASSLGLPDTQYF.

The chain joins TRBV3-1 (or the pseudogene TRBV3-2) to TRBJ1-2, with TRBD1 matching over 7 bases. Looked up from germline, CDR1 is LGHDT and CDR2 is YNNKEL (reference sequence). There are 15 residues in the CDR3. Trimming took 7 bases from V and 0 from J; bases not matched to a gene: 8. The CDR3 here is CASTPGTAANYGYTF. The CDR3 bases are TGTGCCAGCACACCCGGGACAGCCGCTAACTATGGCTACACCTTC.